These T cell receptor beta chains were read from a single sample in a study of CD8+CD57+ T cells in acquired aplastic anemia. MiXCR, applied by TCRdb to the reads, yields one record per CDR3 protein. The sample records about 180,000 distinct CDR3 sequences, 55% to 65% being singletons. The sequencing sample was made of sorted CD4+, CD8+, or CD8+CD57+ T cells (not recorded which) from PBMCs. These receptors were taken from a human donor with aplastic anemia. CDR3s include the opening cysteine and the closing phenylalanine or tryptophan. The D gene is left open where the match is weak. Some rows have no size entry. The others give once, few or many, or a class for an expanded clone.

v_call	j_call	clone_size	cdr3_length	d_call	cdr3_nt	cdr3_aa
TRBV14	TRBJ2-7	-	14	-	TGTGCCAGCAGTCTCGGCGGGGGCTTTTACGAGCAGTACTTC	CASSLGGGFYEQYF
TRBV7-6	TRBJ2-3	-	14	-	TGTGCCAGCAGCTTAACAGCGCAAGGAGATACGCAGTATTTT	CASSLTAQGDTQYF
TRBV5-1	TRBJ2-2	-	15	-	TGTGCCAGCAGCCAAGAAACTACATTTGGAGAGGAGCTGTTTTTT	CASSQETTFGEELFF
TRBV6-6	TRBJ1-2	many	12	-	TGTGCCAGCAGTTATGTCGGAGTCGGCTACACCTTC	CASSYVGVGYTF
TRBV9	TRBJ2-1	-	15	TRBD2	TGTGCCAGCAGCCACTCGGGCGGGAGATTGAATGAGCAGTTCTTC	CASSHSGGRLNEQFF
TRBV20-1	TRBJ2-3	few	15	-	TGCAGTGCTCCAGACTTCCTGGTCGGCACAGATACGCAGTATTTT	CSAPDFLVGTDTQYF
TRBV20-1	TRBJ1-2	-	14	-	TGCAGTGCTAGAAGTCCAGAAGCTAACTATGGCTACACCTTC	CSARSPEANYGYTF
TRBV7-6	TRBJ2-6	-	17	-	TGTGCCAGCAGCTTAGAATCGACCGCCTCTGGGGCCAACGTCCTGACTTTC	CASSLESTASGANVLTF
TRBV7-8	TRBJ2-2	once	15	-	TGTGCCAGCAGCTTAGGGAGGGCCTACACCGGGGAGCTGTTTTTT	CASSLGRAYTGELFF
TRBV24-1	TRBJ2-7	-	14	-	TGTGCCACCAGTGCGGCGGGACCCGAGCACGAGCAGTACTTC	CATSAAGPEHEQYF
TRBV15	TRBJ2-7	-	13	TRBD1	TGTGCCACCAGCAGGGACAGGGGACGGGAGCAGTACTTC	CATSRDRGREQYF
TRBV2	TRBJ1-6	-	15	TRBD1	TGTGCCAGCAGATTCCCGGGACAGACCTATTCACCCCTCCACTTT	CASRFPGQTYSPLHF
TRBV20-1	TRBJ2-2	-	15	TRBD1	TGCAGTGCTAGAGATCTTCAGGGGGACACCGGGGAGCTGTTTTTT	CSARDLQGDTGELFF
TRBV7-3	TRBJ2-3	few	15	-	TGTGCCAGCAGCTCGGAAGGGGGTCGCACAGATACGCAGTATTTT	CASSSEGGRTDTQYF
TRBV10-3	TRBJ2-3	once	15	TRBD2	TGTGCCTCGGGGGCCCGGGGGGGCCGGACAGATACGCAGTATTTT	CASGARGGRTDTQYF
TRBV6-4	TRBJ2-3	many	14	TRBD1	TGTGCCAGCAGTCGGGACAGGGAGACAGATACGCAGTATTTT	CASSRDRETDTQYF
TRBV11-2	TRBJ2-7	-	14	TRBD1	TGTGCCAGCAGCCACGGACAGGGCCCCTACGAGCAGTACTTC	CASSHGQGPYEQYF
TRBV13	TRBJ1-2	once	13	TRBD1	TGTGCCAGCAGCTCCCCACAGGGGATTGGCTACACCTTC	CASSSPQGIGYTF
TRBV7-2	TRBJ2-7	-	15	TRBD1	TGTGCCAGCAGCCGCGGGACAGGGGGCCCCTACGAGCAGTACTTC	CASSRGTGGPYEQYF
TRBV19	TRBJ1-2	many	13	-	TGTGCCAGTAGTATAGATCTGAGTAGCGGCTACACCTTC	CASSIDLSSGYTF
TRBV5-1	TRBJ1-6	-	13	-	TGCGCCAGCAGCTTGGATTTAAGATCACCCCTCCACTTT	CASSLDLRSPLHF
TRBV5-1	TRBJ2-3	once	15	-	TGTGCTAGCAGCTTAGTGCCCATTCGCACAGATACGCAGTATTTT	CASSLVPIRTDTQYF
TRBV29-1	TRBJ2-7	-	13	-	TGCAGCGTTCGCGAGCCAGGGTCCGTCGAGCAGTACTTC	CSVREPGSVEQYF
TRBV12-3/TRBV12-4	TRBJ1-2	many	14	TRBD1	TGTGCCAGCAGTATCACTACAGGGGGCAGTGGCTACACCTTC	CASSITTGGSGYTF
TRBV2	TRBJ1-2	-	14	TRBD1	TGTGCCAGCAGTGAAGAGAGGACAGGGGATGGCTACACCTTC	CASSEERTGDGYTF
TRBV24-1	TRBJ2-3	-	14	-	TGTGCCACCAGTGATTTCAGGGGAACAGATACGCAGTATTTT	CATSDFRGTDTQYF
TRBV25-1	TRBJ2-7	-	12	-	TGTGCCAGCGCGGCCGGTACCTACGAGCAGTACTTC	CASAAGTYEQYF
TRBV9	TRBJ1-5	-	14	-	TGTGCCAGCAGCGTAGGGGATGGCAATCAGCCCCAGCATTTT	CASSVGDGNQPQHF